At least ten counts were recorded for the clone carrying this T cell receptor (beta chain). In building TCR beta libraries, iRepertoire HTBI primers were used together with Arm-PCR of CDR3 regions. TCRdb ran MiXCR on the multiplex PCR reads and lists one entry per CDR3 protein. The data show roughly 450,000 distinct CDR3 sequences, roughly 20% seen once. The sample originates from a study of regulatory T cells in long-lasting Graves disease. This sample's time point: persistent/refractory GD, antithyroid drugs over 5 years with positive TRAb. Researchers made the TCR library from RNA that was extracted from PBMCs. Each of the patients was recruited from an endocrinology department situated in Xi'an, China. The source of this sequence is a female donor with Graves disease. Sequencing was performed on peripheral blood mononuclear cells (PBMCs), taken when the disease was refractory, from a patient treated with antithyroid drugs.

CDR3 nucleotides: TGTGCCAGCAGTTACATAGCGGGGATACCCGAGCAGTACTTC. Residues: CASSYIAGIPEQYF. V and J are TRBV6-2 or TRBV6-3 and TRBJ2-7, with TRBD2 identical over 8 bases. J lost 6 bases, V lost 2 bases, and 6 bases had no gene match. This CDR3 contains 14 residues. Looked up from germline, CDR1 is MNHEY and CDR2 is SVGEGT.